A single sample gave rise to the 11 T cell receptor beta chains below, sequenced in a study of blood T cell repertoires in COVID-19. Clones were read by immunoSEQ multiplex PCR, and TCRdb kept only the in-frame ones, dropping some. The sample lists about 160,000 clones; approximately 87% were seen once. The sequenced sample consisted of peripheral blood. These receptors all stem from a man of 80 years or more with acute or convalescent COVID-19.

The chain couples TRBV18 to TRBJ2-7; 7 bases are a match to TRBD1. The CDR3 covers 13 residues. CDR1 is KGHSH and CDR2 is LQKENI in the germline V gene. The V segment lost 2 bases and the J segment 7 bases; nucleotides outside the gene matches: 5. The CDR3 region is CASSPDRVREQYF. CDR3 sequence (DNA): TGTGCCAGCTCACCAGACAGGGTAAGAGAGCAGTACTTC. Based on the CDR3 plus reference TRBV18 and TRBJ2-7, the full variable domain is NAGVMQNPRHLVRRRGQEARLRCSPMKGHSHVYWYRQLPEEGLKFMVYLQKENIIDESGMPKERFSAEFPKEGPSILRIQQVVRGDSAAYFCASSPDRVREQYFGPGTRLTVT.

CDR3 sequence (DNA): TGTGCCAGCACAGAACAGGGCTCTGGGGCCAACGTCCTGACTTTC. Translating it yields CASTEQGSGANVLTF. The chain employs TRBV2 and TRBJ2-6; perhaps TRBD1 as D (6 bases). The V end lost 7 bases, the J end lost 0 bases, and 10 bases lay between the germline ends. In germline, CDR1 is SNHLY, CDR2 FYNNEI. The CDR3 is made up of 15 amino acids.

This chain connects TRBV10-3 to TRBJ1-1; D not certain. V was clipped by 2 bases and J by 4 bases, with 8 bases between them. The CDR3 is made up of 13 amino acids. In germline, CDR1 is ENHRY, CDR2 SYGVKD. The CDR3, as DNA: TGTGCCATCAGTGAGACCCGGGGCACTGAAGCTTTCTTT. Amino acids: CAISETRGTEAFF.

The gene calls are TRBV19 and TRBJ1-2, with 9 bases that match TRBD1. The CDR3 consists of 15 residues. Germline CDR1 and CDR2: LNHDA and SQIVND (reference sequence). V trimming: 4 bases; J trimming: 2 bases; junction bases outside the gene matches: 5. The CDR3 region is CASSTTGTGNYGYTF. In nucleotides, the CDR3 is TGTGCCAGTAGTACCACCGGGACAGGGAACTATGGCTACACCTTC. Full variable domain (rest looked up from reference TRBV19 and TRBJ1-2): DGGITQSPKYLFRKEGQNVTLSCEQNLNHDAMYWYRQDPGQGLRLIYYSQIVNDFQKGDIAEGYSVSREKKESFPLTVTSAQKNPTAFYLCASSTTGTGNYGYTFGSGTRLTVV.

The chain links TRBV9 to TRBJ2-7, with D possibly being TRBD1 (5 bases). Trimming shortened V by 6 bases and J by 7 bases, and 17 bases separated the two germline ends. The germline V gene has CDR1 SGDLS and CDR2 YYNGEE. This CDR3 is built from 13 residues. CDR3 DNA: TGTGCCAGCACCTCCGGCCCCCAGGGTGAGCAGTACTTC. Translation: CASTSGPQGEQYF.

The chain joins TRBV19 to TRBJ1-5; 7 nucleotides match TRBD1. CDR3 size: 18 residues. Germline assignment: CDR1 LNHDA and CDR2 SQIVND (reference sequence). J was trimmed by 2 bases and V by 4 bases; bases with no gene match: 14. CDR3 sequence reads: CASSRIRDSSVGNQPQHF. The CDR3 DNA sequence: TGTGCCAGTAGTAGAATTCGGGACAGTAGTGTTGGCAATCAGCCCCAGCATTTT.

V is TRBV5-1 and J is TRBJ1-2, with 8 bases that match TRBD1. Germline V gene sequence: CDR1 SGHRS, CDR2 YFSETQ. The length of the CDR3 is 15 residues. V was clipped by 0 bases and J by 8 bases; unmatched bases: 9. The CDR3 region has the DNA TGCGCCAGCAGCTTGGGGGCTGGACAGGGTGAGGGCTACACCTTC. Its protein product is CASSLGAGQGEGYTF. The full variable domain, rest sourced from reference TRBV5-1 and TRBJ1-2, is KAGVTQTPRYLIKTRGQQVTLSCSPISGHRSVSWYQQTPGQGLQFLFEYFSETQRNKGNFPGRFSGRQFSNSRSEMNVSTLELGDSALYLCASSLGAGQGEGYTFGSGTRLTVV.

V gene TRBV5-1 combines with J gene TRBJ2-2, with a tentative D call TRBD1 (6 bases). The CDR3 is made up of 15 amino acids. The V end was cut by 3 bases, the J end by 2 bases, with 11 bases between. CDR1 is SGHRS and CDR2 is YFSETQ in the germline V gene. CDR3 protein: CASSSQGHNTGELFF. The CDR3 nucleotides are TGCGCCAGCAGCTCGCAGGGGCACAACACCGGGGAGCTGTTTTTT.

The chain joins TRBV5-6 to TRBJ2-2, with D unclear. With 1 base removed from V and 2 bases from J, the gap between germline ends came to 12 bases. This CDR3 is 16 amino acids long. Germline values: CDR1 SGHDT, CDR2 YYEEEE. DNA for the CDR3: TGTGCCAGCAGCTTGCGCCAGGTGACAAACACCGGGGAGCTGTTTTTT. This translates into CASSLRQVTNTGELFF.

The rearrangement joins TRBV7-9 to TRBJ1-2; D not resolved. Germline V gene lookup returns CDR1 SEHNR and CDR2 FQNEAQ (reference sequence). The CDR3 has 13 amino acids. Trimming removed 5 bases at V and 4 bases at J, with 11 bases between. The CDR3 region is CASSLDTFYGYTF. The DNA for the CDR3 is TGTGCCAGCAGCCTTGACACCTTCTATGGCTACACCTTC. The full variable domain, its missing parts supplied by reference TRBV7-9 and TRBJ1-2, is DTGVSQNPRHKITKRGQNVTFRCDPISEHNRLYWYRQTLGQGPEFLTYFQNEAQLEKSRLLSDRFSAERPKGSFSTLEIQRTEQGDSAMYLCASSLDTFYGYTFGSGTRLTVV.

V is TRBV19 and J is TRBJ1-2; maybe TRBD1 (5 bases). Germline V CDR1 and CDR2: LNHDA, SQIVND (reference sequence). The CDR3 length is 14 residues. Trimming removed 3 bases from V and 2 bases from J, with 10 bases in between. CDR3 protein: CASSMGNRNYGYTF. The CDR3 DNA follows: TGTGCCAGTAGTATGGGAAACAGGAACTATGGCTACACCTTC. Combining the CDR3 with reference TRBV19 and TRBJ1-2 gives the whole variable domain DGGITQSPKYLFRKEGQNVTLSCEQNLNHDAMYWYRQDPGQGLRLIYYSQIVNDFQKGDIAEGYSVSREKKESFPLTVTSAQKNPTAFYLCASSMGNRNYGYTFGSGTRLTVV.